This TCR beta chain was retrieved from a study of siplizumab effects on memory and regulatory T cells. Only in-frame clones appear in the TCRdb table, and some are missing; sequencing was by immunoSEQ multiplex PCR. Of over 55,000 clones in the sample, 70% to 90% were seen once. The CDR3 is made up of 11 amino acids. Germline assignment: CDR1 DFQATT and CDR2 SNEGSKA (reference sequence). V lost 1 base and J 7 bases, leaving 7 bases between the germline ends. Study results and limitations: There appeared to be greater diversity in naive T cells than in memory cells, and naive T cells seemed major contributors to the alloresponse. Proliferating CD4+ or CD8+ clones, roughly 80-96% of them, lacked an assignable naive or memory phenotype. Left unconfirmed was the suppressive function of proliferating Tregs from siplizumab cultures.

As concerns this clone: Its matching antigen is unknown.

This sequence was found in a human donor in good health. Sequenced material: memory CD4+ T cells sorted from blood. The chain couples TRBV20-1 to TRBJ1-2; D remains unclear. The CDR3 loop is CSARAGGGYTF. In DNA, the CDR3 is TGCAGTGCTAGAGCAGGAGGTGGCTACACCTTC.